This is a list of T cell receptor beta chains from one sample in a study of blood T cell repertoires in COVID-19. The table came from immunoSEQ multiplex PCR; TCRdb's copy has only in-frame clones and leaves some out. This table holds about 360,000 clones, about 86% found once. Sequencing input: peripheral blood. These receptors originate from a woman aged 60 to 75 with COVID-19, enrolled during active disease. Each CDR3 is given with its conserved first and last residue. A D gene is named only where the DNA matches it firmly. A clone size is listed for some rows: how often the clone was seen (once, few, many), or a class if it is expanded.

v_call	d_call	j_call	clone_size	cdr3_aa	cdr3_nt
TRBV6-4	-	TRBJ1-2	-	CASSEQAGAKGYTF	TGTGCCAGCAGCGAGCAGGCGGGGGCAAAAGGCTACACCTTC
TRBV7-8	TRBD2	TRBJ2-7	-	CASSLGSGALSYEQYF	TGTGCCAGCAGCTTAGGTAGCGGGGCCCTCTCCTACGAGCAGTACTTC
TRBV5-5	-	TRBJ2-1	-	CASSLVSHNEQFF	TGTGCCAGCAGCTTGGTGAGTCACAATGAGCAGTTCTTC
TRBV19	-	TRBJ2-5	-	CASSLERETQYF	TGTGCCAGTAGCCTCGAGCGGGAGACCCAGTACTTC
TRBV5-1	TRBD2	TRBJ2-1	-	CASSFSGALNEQFF	TGCGCCAGCAGCTTTAGCGGGGCCCTCAATGAGCAGTTCTTC
TRBV7-3	-	TRBJ2-7	-	CASSSGGHEQYF	TGTGCCAGCAGCTCAGGGGGGCACGAGCAGTACTTC
TRBV5-4	TRBD1	TRBJ1-4	-	CASSSRQGDSEKLFF	TGTGCCAGCAGCTCCAGACAGGGGGACTCTGAAAAACTGTTTTTT
TRBV4-1	-	TRBJ2-7	-	CASSQGSREAYEQYF	TGCGCCAGCAGCCAAGGAAGCAGGGAAGCCTACGAGCAGTACTTC
TRBV19	-	TRBJ1-6	-	CASSIPQGGVTPLHF	TGTGCCAGTAGTATACCACAGGGTGGGGTGACACCCCTCCACTTT
TRBV9	-	TRBJ1-5	many	CASSAGTWNQPQHF	TGTGCCAGCAGCGCCGGGACATGGAATCAGCCCCAGCATTTT
TRBV29-1	TRBD1	TRBJ2-7	once	CSVPGTGSGQYF	TGCAGCGTACCCGGGACAGGCAGCGGGCAGTACTTC
TRBV27	TRBD2	TRBJ2-3	-	CASSLLAGGTDTQYF	TGTGCCAGCAGTTTGTTAGCGGGCGGCACAGATACGCAGTATTTT
TRBV5-4	-	TRBJ1-1	-	CASSPGGATEAFF	TGTGCCAGCAGTCCGGGGGGGGCCACTGAAGCTTTCTTT
TRBV5-1	TRBD1	TRBJ2-7	-	CASSLGDRDTEQYF	TGCGCCAGCAGCTTGGGGGACAGGGATACCGAGCAGTACTTC
TRBV21-1	-	TRBJ2-1	once	CASTPGQGIYNEQFF	TGTGCCAGCACCCCGGGACAGGGTATATACAATGAGCAGTTCTTC
TRBV2	-	TRBJ2-3	-	CASTESPRSTDTQYF	TGTGCCAGCACCGAGTCTCCTAGAAGCACAGATACGCAGTATTTT
TRBV2	TRBD1	TRBJ2-7	-	CAVRDSVDEQYF	TGTGCCGTCAGGGACAGCGTAGACGAGCAGTACTTC
TRBV7-9	-	TRBJ2-6	once	CASSLAQDSSGANVLTF	TGTGCCAGCAGCTTAGCACAGGACAGCTCTGGGGCCAACGTCCTGACTTTC
TRBV5-1	-	TRBJ1-6	-	CASSTGTSDSPLHF	TGCGCCAGCAGCACCGGGACATCGGATTCACCCCTCCACTTT
TRBV5-1	-	TRBJ1-3	once	CASSLHRVTSGNTIYF	TGCGCCAGCAGCTTACACAGGGTAACCTCTGGAAACACCATATATTTT
TRBV10-3	TRBD2	TRBJ2-7	-	CAISEIVAGNYEQYF	TGTGCCATCAGTGAGATTGTAGCGGGGAACTACGAGCAGTACTTC
TRBV2	-	TRBJ1-4	-	CASSVHVSNEKLFF	TGTGCCAGCAGTGTGCACGTTTCTAACGAAAAACTGTTTTTT
TRBV29-1	-	TRBJ1-3	-	CSVAGGLGNTIYF	TGCAGCGTTGCGGGGGGGCTCGGAAACACCATATATTTT
TRBV7-6	-	TRBJ1-2	-	CASSAESGNYGYTF	TGTGCCAGCAGCGCCGAGTCGGGGAACTATGGCTACACCTTC
TRBV30	-	TRBJ1-1	-	CAWSVRSNEAFF	TGTGCCTGGAGTGTACGCAGTAATGAAGCTTTCTTT
TRBV2	TRBD2	TRBJ2-1	few	CASSATSLSEQFF	TGTGCCAGCAGTGCGACTAGCCTTAGTGAGCAGTTCTTC
TRBV10-1	-	TRBJ1-5	few	CASSEHQDQPQHF	TGCGCCAGCAGTGAGCATCAGGATCAGCCCCAGCATTTT
TRBV7-2	TRBD2	TRBJ2-3	-	CASSLLGLANRADTQYF	TGTGCCAGCAGCTTACTAGGACTAGCGAACAGGGCAGATACGCAGTATTTT
TRBV11-2	-	TRBJ2-3	-	CASSLDVSSTDTQYF	TGTGCCAGCAGCTTAGATGTCAGTTCCACAGATACGCAGTATTTT
TRBV5-4	-	TRBJ1-2	-	CASSLGSPGYDGYTF	TGTGCCAGCAGCTTAGGTAGCCCGGGTTACGATGGCTACACCTTC
TRBV12-5	TRBD1	TRBJ1-2	-	CASGLVQGDVNYGYTF	TGTGCTAGTGGTTTGGTACAGGGGGACGTCAACTATGGCTACACCTTC
TRBV7-2	-	TRBJ2-5	-	CASSLGAAWETQYF	TGTGCCAGCAGCTTAGGCGCGGCGTGGGAGACCCAGTACTTC
TRBV7-2	-	TRBJ2-5	once	CASSLGGEVSGHF	TGTGCCAGCAGCTTAGGCGGGGAGGTGTCAGGGCACTTC
TRBV30	TRBD2	TRBJ2-3	-	CASNFPREGSTDTQYF	TGTGCCTCCAACTTTCCCAGGGAGGGGAGCACAGATACGCAGTATTTT
TRBV4-2	-	TRBJ1-1	-	CASSQDFGNAGNTEAFF	TGTGCCAGCAGCCAAGATTTCGGGAATGCAGGGAACACTGAAGCTTTCTTT
TRBV11-2	-	TRBJ2-5	-	CASSSVAEETQYF	TGTGCCAGCAGCTCCGTGGCTGAAGAGACCCAGTACTTC
TRBV27	-	TRBJ2-1	once	CASSSLTGSDWGEQFF	TGTGCCAGCAGTTCGCTAACCGGGTCGGACTGGGGTGAGCAGTTCTTC
TRBV15	TRBD1	TRBJ2-3	-	CATSRNPGQGSITDTQYF	TGTGCCACCAGCAGAAACCCGGGACAGGGATCAATCACAGATACGCAGTATTTT
TRBV7-3	TRBD1	TRBJ2-3	-	CASSFSGGTDTQYF	TGTGCCAGCAGCTTTTCAGGGGGAACAGATACGCAGTATTTT
TRBV19	-	TRBJ1-1	-	CASSIVPYTEAFF	TGTGCCAGTAGTATAGTCCCTTACACTGAAGCTTTCTTT
TRBV18	-	TRBJ1-4	-	CASSLAEKLFF	TGTGCCAGCTCACTAGCAGAAAAACTGTTTTTT
TRBV24-1	TRBD1	TRBJ2-5	-	CATSDSGTGGYETQYF	TGTGCCACCAGTGACTCCGGGACAGGGGGTTATGAGACCCAGTACTTC
TRBV5-4	-	TRBJ1-1	-	CASGRGDKTEAFF	TGTGCCTCTGGCCGGGGAGATAAGACTGAAGCTTTCTTT
TRBV7-9	-	TRBJ1-1	-	CASSFQLNTEAFF	TGTGCCAGCAGCTTTCAGTTGAACACTGAAGCTTTCTTT
TRBV27	-	TRBJ1-1	-	CASSSPPGFYTEAFF	TGTGCCAGCAGTTCCCCCCCGGGGTTCTACACTGAAGCTTTCTTT
TRBV9	TRBD1	TRBJ1-6	-	CASRGQGWNSPLHF	TGTGCCAGCAGGGGACAGGGTTGGAATTCACCCCTCCACTTT
TRBV18	TRBD2	TRBJ2-7	-	CASSATSGHEQYF	TGTGCCAGCTCGGCGACTAGCGGCCACGAGCAGTACTTC
TRBV9	TRBD1	TRBJ1-4	-	CASSVGGQGNEKLFF	TGTGCCAGCAGCGTAGGCGGACAGGGTAATGAAAAACTGTTTTTT
TRBV6-5	TRBD1	TRBJ1-2	-	CASSPGQGTRGYTF	TGTGCCAGCAGTCCCGGACAGGGGACGCGGGGCTACACCTTC
TRBV7-2	-	TRBJ1-2	-	CASSLEGKDYGYTF	TGTGCCAGCAGCTTGGAGGGGAAGGACTATGGCTACACCTTC
TRBV14	-	TRBJ1-1	-	CASSHRRGRADTEAFF	TGTGCCAGCAGCCATCGCAGGGGCCGAGCGGACACTGAAGCTTTCTTT
TRBV2	TRBD2	TRBJ2-5	-	CASRASGGQETQYF	TGTGCCAGCCGGGCTAGCGGGGGCCAAGAGACCCAGTACTTC